Each of the 7 T cell receptor beta chains below was sequenced from the same sample in a study of T cells in Graves' hyperthyroidism and ophthalmopathy. What was amplified from RNA transcripts were TCR beta CDR3 regions. Initially, a first-round RT-PCR of the TCR CDR3 employed the HTBI primer set. TCRdb itself ran the multiplex PCR reads through MiXCR, one entry per CDR3 protein. Of fewer than 650,000 distinct CDR3 sequences detected, around 43% appear once; the ten largest clones hold about 43%. The sequenced sample consisted of peripheral blood or thyroid tissue (not recorded which). The receptors were sampled from an adult woman with Graves' disease, either hyperthyroidism or ophthalmopathy (not recorded which).

This sequence joins TRBV5-1 and TRBJ2-5; D remains ambiguous. This CDR3 is 11 amino acids long. Trimming left V 5 bases short and J 5 bases short, with 7 bases between. Germline V CDR1 and CDR2: SGHRS, YFSETQ. The CDR3 region has the DNA TGCGCCAGCAGGGTGGATGAGACCCAGTACTTC. Amino acids: CASRVDETQYF.

For this clonotype: At one end, the junction sequence differs from germline, possibly due to a read error. The V gene is TRBV4-1, the J gene TRBJ1-1, with a weak D call TRBD1 (6 bases). The CDR3 contains 11 residues. CDR1 MGHRA and CDR2 YSYEKL come from the germline V gene. For the CDR3, the DNA is TGCGCCAGCAGCCGGCGAGGACAGCCTTACTTT. Translation: CASSRRGQPYF.

The chain combines TRBV29-1 with TRBJ2-5, with D unresolved. The V gene lost 1 base and the J gene lost 1 base, with 4 bases spanning the gap. This CDR3 has 12 residues. Looked up from germline, CDR1 is SQVTM and CDR2 is ANQGSEA. The CDR3 region has the DNA TGCAGCGTTGAAGTTGGCCAAGAGACCCAGTACTTC. It yields the protein CSVEVGQETQYF.

Comments on this clonotype: One junction end disagrees with the germline gene, perhaps due to a read error. CDR3 in amino acids: CASSQDRGQGGSYEQYF. The CDR3 nucleotides are TGCGCCAGCAGCCAAGATCGCGGGCAGGGGGGCTCCTACGAGCAGTACTTC. This chain uses TRBV7-3 with TRBJ2-7; maybe TRBD1 (7 bases). The length of the CDR3 is 17 residues. Germline loops: CDR1 SGHTA, CDR2 FQGTGA.

The sample holds many counts of this clonotype. CDR3 bases: TGCGCCAGCAGCTTGGGGACAGGGGCCGGCAATCAGCCCCAGCATTTT. Amino acid sequence: CASSLGTGAGNQPQHF. V usage is TRBV5-1 and J usage is TRBJ1-5; 9 bases line up with TRBD1. The CDR3 has 16 amino acids. CDR1 and CDR2 from the germline V gene are SGHRS and YFSETQ. V was clipped by 0 bases and J by 2 bases; unmatched bases: 3.

The chain couples TRBV10-3 to TRBJ1-1, with D perhaps TRBD1 (5 bases). CDR1 and CDR2 from the germline V gene are ENHRY and SYGVKD. Trimming removed 10 bases from V and 6 bases from J, with 18 bases in between. The CDR3 spans 13 residues. The DNA for the CDR3 is TGTGCCACGGCTAGACGAGGGGATCCTGAAGCTTTCTTT. Residues: CATARRGDPEAFF.

The chain recombines TRBV29-1 with TRBJ2-7; D is undetermined. Germline CDR1 is SQVTM and CDR2 is ANQGSEA. This CDR3 comprises 11 residues. Trimming stripped 3 bases from V and 3 bases from J, with 6 bases between. The CDR3: CSVDRNYEQYF. CDR3 coding DNA: TGCAGCGTTGACAGGAACTACGAGCAGTACTTC.